The 5 T cell receptor beta chains reported below all come from one sample, sequenced in a study of post-analysis software for immune sequencing data. Study observations and caveats: In patients, about five TRBV segments were more frequent than in controls, with TRBV5-6, TRBV5-1 and TRBV20-1 among them.

No antigen is known for these receptors. cDNA libraries for TCR beta contained unique molecular identifiers. TCRdb used MiXCR to reprocess the PCR reads, holding one entry per CDR3 protein. Of about 170,000 distinct CDR3 sequences in the sample, roughly 30% were seen once. Sequenced input: blood. The receptor set was obtained from a girl aged 10 to 17 with multiple sclerosis.

In this sample, this clonotype turned up a few times. The chain has TRBV5-1 and TRBJ2-7, with D tentatively TRBD2 (6 bases). Per germline, CDR1 SGHRS and CDR2 YFSETQ. CDR3 size: 13 residues. Trimming removed 2 bases from V and 7 bases from J, with 13 bases in between. CDR3 in DNA: TGCGCCAGCAGCTTTCCGGACCGGGGGGAGCAGTACTTC. Amino acids: CASSFPDRGEQYF.

This clonotype was detected many times. The gene calls are TRBV6-5 and TRBJ2-1; D is possibly TRBD1 (6 bases). The germline V gene has CDR1 MNHEY and CDR2 SVGAGI. This CDR3 contains 17 residues. V was cut by 4 bases and J by 6 bases, with 22 bases left in between. The DNA for the CDR3 is TGTGCCAGCAGTTTCCAACTCAGGGGACGTAAGAGCAATGAGCAGTTCTTC. Translated, it gives CASSFQLRGRKSNEQFF.

This clonotype came up many times. CDR3 sequence: CASSGEAGQGTRNQPQHF. The CDR3 DNA reads TGTGCCAGCAGTGGCGAAGCGGGACAGGGGACACGCAATCAGCCCCAGCATTTT. The V gene is TRBV2, the J gene TRBJ1-5, with 10 bases lining up with TRBD1. V was clipped by 4 bases and J by 2 bases; unmatched bases: 11. The CDR3 length is 18 residues. Germline V gene lookup returns CDR1 SNHLY and CDR2 FYNNEI. Full variable domain (missing parts from reference TRBV2 and TRBJ1-5): EPEVTQTPSHQVTQMGQEVILRCVPISNHLYFYWYRQILGQKVEFLVSFYNNEISEKSEIFDDQFSVERPDGSNFTLKIRSTKLEDSAMYFCASSGEAGQGTRNQPQHFGDGTRLSIL.

This clonotype was seen a handful of times. This chain joins TRBV20-1 and TRBJ2-1, with 7 bases that match TRBD2. V was pared by 1 base and J by 4 bases, with 7 bases of the junction left unmatched. Germline V gene sequence: CDR1 DFQATT, CDR2 SNEGSKA (reference sequence). The CDR3 consists of 15 residues. CDR3 protein: CSARGGSGIYNEQFF. CDR3 DNA: TGCAGTGCTAGAGGCGGGAGTGGGATATACAATGAGCAGTTCTTC.

The V call is TRBV6-5, the J call TRBJ1-5, with 8 nucleotides matching TRBD1. The CDR3 has 18 residues. Germline V gene sequence: CDR1 MNHEY, CDR2 SVGAGI. The ends lost 3 bases at V and 0 bases at J; junction bases unmatched: 10. CDR3 bases: TGTGCCAGCAGTTATTCCGCAGGGGGCGGGTATAGCAATCAGCCCCAGCATTTT. It yields the protein CASSYSAGGGYSNQPQHF.